Following are 31 T cell receptor beta chains from one sample sequenced in a study of vaccination and CD4 T cells after COVID-19. Sequence data for DNA of cultured CD4+ T cells were generated by the Oncomine TCR Beta short-read assay. TCRdb called the PCR reads again in MiXCR, with one record for every CDR3 protein. The repertoire has about 16,000 distinct CDR3 sequences, roughly half of them found once; the top ten carry 10% to 15%. Their cognate antigens are unknown. Sample treatment: approximately nine-day PBMC culture with coronavirus spike peptide pools or control peptides (ViraFEST assay). Sequencing was carried out using CD4+ T cells from blood, cultured in vitro. The source is a human donor who had recovered from COVID-19.

Only a few counts were recorded for this clonotype. The genes are TRBV6-2 or TRBV6-3 and TRBJ2-1; D is uncertain. Trimming took off 6 bases at V and 0 bases at J, with 12 bases between the two ends. CDR1 and CDR2 (germline): MNHEY, SVGEGT. The CDR3 loop spans 15 amino acids. CDR3 in amino acids: CASSPLWSSYNEQFF. The CDR3, as DNA: TGTGCCAGCAGCCCCTTGTGGAGCTCCTACAATGAGCAGTTCTTC.

In DNA form, the CDR3 reads TGTGCCATCAGTGAACAGGCCCGGAACACTGAAGCTTTCTTT. It translates to CAISEQARNTEAFF. The chain carries TRBV10-3 and TRBJ1-1, with D possibly being TRBD1 (5 bases). Deletions cut 3 bases from V and 1 base from J, with 9 bases between. Per the germline V gene, CDR1 is ENHRY and CDR2 is SYGVKD. This CDR3 is 14 amino acids long.

The J gene is TRBJ2-7, the V gene TRBV7-8, with a weak D call TRBD1 (5 bases). Germline CDR1 reads SGHVS; CDR2 reads FQNEAQ. The ends were cut back, 5 bases at V and 5 bases at J, with 10 bases in the middle. The CDR3 length is 12 residues. This CDR3 reads CASSLAGHEQYF. CDR3 nucleotide sequence: TGTGCCAGCAGCCTGGCAGGGCACGAGCAGTACTTC.

V and J are TRBV11-3 and TRBJ2-7, with D tentatively TRBD1 or TRBD2 (5 bases each). V lost 8 bases to trimming and J lost 5 bases, with 10 bases between them. Looked up from germline, CDR1 is SGHNT and CDR2 is YENEEA. This CDR3 is 11 amino acids long. CDR3 sequence (DNA): TGTGCCAGCGGTTGGGGGAACGAGCAGTACTTC. Translating gives CASGWGNEQYF.

V and J are TRBV20-1 and TRBJ2-7; 9 bases line up with TRBD1. Germline CDR1 reads DFQATT; CDR2 reads SNEGSKA (reference sequence). The CDR3 is 16 amino acids. V shed 2 bases and J 6 bases; nucleotides not matched to a gene: 14. The CDR3 here is CSARKSGTGGAFEQYF. The CDR3, as DNA: TGCAGTGCTAGAAAGTCGGGAACAGGGGGCGCGTTCGAGCAGTACTTC.

The chain recombines TRBV24-1 with TRBJ2-2; TRBD2 might be the D (5 bases). V was shortened by 2 bases and J by 2 bases, with 11 bases between the two germline ends. Germline CDR1 KGHDR, CDR2 SFDVKD. The CDR3 loop spans 16 amino acids. The CDR3 here is CATSDWGVKNTGELFF. As DNA, the CDR3 is TGTGCCACCAGTGATTGGGGAGTTAAAAACACCGGGGAGCTGTTTTTT.

This clonotype was counted a few times. This CDR3 reads CATSRDRGAGQFF. DNA of the CDR3: TGTGCCACCAGCAGAGATCGAGGGGCAGGGCAGTTCTTC. The chain employs TRBV15 and TRBJ2-1; D is tentatively TRBD1 or TRBD2 (5 bases each). Germline loops: CDR1 LNHNV, CDR2 YYDKDF (reference sequence). This CDR3 contains 13 residues. The V and J ends lost 0 bases and 12 bases respectively, with 12 bases between them.

Only a few counts were recorded for this clonotype. The chain joins TRBV20-1 to TRBJ2-1, with D maybe TRBD1 (6 bases). Trimming removed 3 bases from V and 5 bases from J, with 14 bases in between. The length of the CDR3 is 14 residues. Germline lookup yields CDR1 DFQATT and CDR2 SNEGSKA (reference sequence). The CDR3 DNA sequence: TGCAGTGCTAGGGGGGACATTACCAACAATGAGCAGTTCTTC. As protein: CSARGDITNNEQFF.

This sequence joins TRBV6-2 or TRBV6-3 and TRBJ2-2; 8 nucleotides agree with TRBD2. With V trimmed by 7 bases and J by 6 bases, 10 bases remained unmatched. Germline V CDR1 and CDR2: MNHEY, SVGEGT. The length of the CDR3 is 15 residues. DNA of the CDR3: TGTGCCAGCACCCTTATCGGGAGGGCTTCCGGGGAGCTGTTTTTT. Encoded protein: CASTLIGRASGELFF.

The CDR3 DNA sequence: TGTGCCACCTTCGCTAACTATGGCTACACCTTC. This sequence encodes CATFANYGYTF. The V call is TRBV12-3 or TRBV12-4, the J call TRBJ1-2; D not resolved. V lost 10 bases to trimming and J lost 0 bases, with 6 bases between them. The CDR3 contains 11 residues.

The gene calls are TRBV6-5 and TRBJ1-2, with a weak D call TRBD1 (6 bases). V was trimmed by 4 bases and J by 8 bases, leaving 11 bases between them. Germline-derived CDR1 and CDR2 are MNHEY and SVGAGI. CDR3 length equals 12 residues. CDR3 in amino acids: CASSWTAYGYTF. DNA for the CDR3: TGTGCCAGCAGTTGGACAGCCTACGGCTACACCTTC.

The chain has TRBV12-3 or TRBV12-4 and TRBJ1-1; D is unclear. Trimming took 3 bases from V and 2 from J, leaving 10 bases between them. The CDR3 totals 14 residues. As DNA, the CDR3 is TGTGCCAGCAGTTTGGGTCAGACAAACACTGAAGCTTTCTTT. Encoded protein: CASSLGQTNTEAFF.

The sample holds a few counts of this clonotype. This rearrangement joins TRBV6-1 to TRBJ1-4; TRBD1 might be the D (6 bases). The CDR3 is 15 residues long. V gave up 4 bases and J gave up 0 bases, with 9 bases separating them. Germline V gives CDR1 MNHNS, CDR2 SASEGT. The CDR3 spells CASSAGGATNEKLFF. The CDR3 DNA reads TGTGCCAGCAGTGCGGGGGGCGCAACTAATGAAAAACTGTTTTTT.

The chain couples TRBV30 to TRBJ2-6, with a possible D match to TRBD2 (6 bases). The CDR3 consists of 18 residues. Per germline, CDR1 GTSNPN and CDR2 SVGIG (reference sequence). V was clipped by 2 bases and J by 1 base, with 18 bases between them. DNA of the CDR3: TGTGCCTGGAGTTCGGGACTTACAAAAATTTCTGGGGCCAACGTCCTGACTTTC. It is translated as CAWSSGLTKISGANVLTF.

This clonotype was counted a few times. The chain combines TRBV6-1 with TRBJ1-5; D remains unclear. This CDR3 is 13 amino acids long. Per germline, CDR1 MNHNS and CDR2 SASEGT. V lost 3 bases, J lost 7 bases, and 10 bases lay in between. The CDR3 region has the DNA TGTGCCAGCAGTGACGAGGGTGGACAGCCCCAGCATTTT. This encodes CASSDEGGQPQHF.

DNA for the CDR3: TGTGCCAGCAGCCCGGGGAGCGTAACCTATAATTCACCCCTCCACTTT. It yields the protein CASSPGSVTYNSPLHF. The rearrangement links TRBV21-1 to TRBJ1-6; the D call TRBD1 from the table was never checked on the DNA. TRBV21-1 is reported as a pseudogene. The CDR3 loop spans 16 amino acids.

V gene TRBV2 combines with J gene TRBJ1-5; TRBD1 aligns across 8 bases. This CDR3 comprises 14 residues. Germline lookup yields CDR1 SNHLY and CDR2 FYNNEI. The junction had 3 bases not matched to a gene; V was cut back by 4 bases and J by 4 bases. The CDR3 coding sequence is TGTGCCAGCAGTGGAGGACAGGGTAATCAGCCCCAGCATTTT. This sequence encodes CASSGGQGNQPQHF.

The J gene is TRBJ2-7, the V gene TRBV5-4; 7 positions match TRBD2. After removal of 0 bases from V and 2 bases from J, the junction contained 8 bases not matched to a gene. The CDR3 is 16 amino acids. The V gene's germline CDR1 is SGHNT and CDR2 YYREEE (reference sequence). CDR3 bases: TGTGCCAGCAGCTTGGATCTAGCGGACTCAACCTACGAGCAGTACTTC. It translates to CASSLDLADSTYEQYF.

The table lists this clonotype with a few counts. The gene calls are TRBV28 and TRBJ1-5; D gene unclear. V lost 4 bases and J lost 7, with 8 bases in between. CDR1 is MDHEN, CDR2 SYDVKM, per germline. CDR3 length: 12 amino acids. DNA of the CDR3: TGTGCCAGCAGTTCCCTGATCCAGCCCCAGCATTTT. It specifies CASSSLIQPQHF.

The CDR3 loop reads CASSSGTTYSYEQYF. The CDR3 region has the DNA TGTGCCAGCAGCTCCGGGACTACCTACTCCTACGAGCAGTACTTC. The chain joins TRBV7-6 to TRBJ2-7, with 7 bases aligning to TRBD2. From germline, CDR1 is SGHVS and CDR2 FNYEAQ. V lost 4 bases to trimming and J lost 0 bases; unmatched junction nucleotides: 6. This CDR3 region has 15 residues.

This clonotype has a single count. This chain links TRBV20-1 with TRBJ1-2; a possible D gene is TRBD1 (6 bases). This CDR3 spans 13 amino acids. Trimming pared 4 bases from V and 3 bases from J, leaving 12 bases between. CDR1 is DFQATT, CDR2 SNEGSKA, per germline (reference sequence). CDR3 loop: CSAIGQNYYGYTF. The DNA for the CDR3 is TGCAGTGCTATAGGACAGAATTACTATGGCTACACCTTC.

The rearrangement uses TRBV7-2 and TRBJ1-1, with TRBD1 matching 7 bases. Looked up from germline, CDR1 is SGHTA and CDR2 is FQGNSA. This CDR3 has 13 residues. The V and J ends lost 5 bases and 3 bases, in that order; junction bases with no gene match: 3. The CDR3 here is CASSPTGYTEAFF. For the CDR3, the DNA is TGTGCCAGCAGCCCGACAGGGTACACTGAAGCTTTCTTT.

This sequence joins TRBV24-1 and TRBJ2-7; D is ambiguous. This CDR3 has 13 amino acids. Germline loops: CDR1 KGHDR, CDR2 SFDVKD. The V end lost 9 bases, the J end lost 9 bases, and 20 bases lay between the germline ends. As DNA, the CDR3 is TGTGCCACCGCCAGCTCGGGCAGGACGGGGCAGTACTTC. Translated, it gives CATASSGRTGQYF.

The rearrangement links TRBV6-2 or TRBV6-3 to TRBJ2-3, with D unresolved. CDR3 length equals 16 residues. CDR1 and CDR2 (germline): MNHEY, SVGEGT. V lost 0 bases, J lost 0 bases, and 10 bases lay in between. This chain's CDR3 is CASSYSRAPSTDTQYF. CDR3 DNA: TGTGCCAGCAGTTACTCAAGGGCCCCTAGCACAGATACGCAGTATTTT.

The rearrangement links TRBV5-5 to TRBJ1-1, with 7 positions matching TRBD1. Germline lookup yields CDR1 SGHKS and CDR2 YYEKEE (reference sequence). V trimming: 0 bases; J trimming: 1 base; junction bases outside the gene matches: 6. This CDR3 comprises 16 residues. CDR3 DNA sequence: TGTGCCAGCAGCTTGGTCCCGGCAGGGGGGAACACTGAAGCTTTCTTT. Its protein product is CASSLVPAGGNTEAFF.

This clonotype was counted a single time. This chain joins TRBV6-1 and TRBJ2-2; 7 bases map to TRBD1. Germline V lookup: CDR1 MNHNS, CDR2 SASEGT. This CDR3 contains 14 residues. Germline trimming cut 5 bases from V and 3 bases from J; bases unmatched to any gene: 3. CDR3 loop: CASSRGTDTGELFF. CDR3 in DNA: TGTGCCAGCAGTAGGGGGACAGACACCGGGGAGCTGTTTTTT.

The chain joins TRBV6-2 or TRBV6-3 to TRBJ2-7, with D perhaps assigned TRBD1 or TRBD2 (5 bases each). The CDR3 covers 13 residues. CDR1 MNHEY and CDR2 SVGEGT come from the germline V gene. Trimming took off 5 bases at V and 7 bases at J, with 15 bases between the two ends. This chain's CDR3 is CASSKGTYLEQYF. As DNA, the CDR3 is TGTGCCAGCAGTAAAGGGACCTACCTGGAGCAGTACTTC.

For the CDR3, the DNA is TGTGCCAGCAGCTTTGGGCCCGGGGAGACCCAGTACTTC. Amino acids: CASSFGPGETQYF. This rearrangement joins TRBV7-6 to TRBJ2-5; D remains unclear. The CDR3 consists of 13 residues. Looked up from germline, CDR1 is SGHVS and CDR2 is FNYEAQ. Trimming left V 3 bases short and J 5 bases short, with 10 bases between.

This clonotype was seen more than once but under ten times. An end of the junction does not agree with germline; a read error may underlie this. This sequence joins TRBV27 and TRBJ2-7; D gene ambiguous. The CDR3 is made up of 14 amino acids. Germline values: CDR1 MNHEY, CDR2 SMNVEV (reference sequence). For the CDR3, the DNA is TGTGCCAGTAGTTCAATTTTTAGCTCCTACGAGCAGTACTTC. Its translation is CASSSIFSSYEQYF.

As to this clonotype: A read error may account for a junction end that differs from germline. This chain connects TRBV27 to TRBJ1-2; 12 bases fit TRBD1. CDR1 and CDR2 from the germline V gene are MNHEY and SMNVEV (reference sequence). The CDR3 is made up of 17 amino acids. CDR3 nucleotide sequence: TGTGCCAGCAAGTTTTACGCCGGGACAGGGGGCACCTATGACTACACCTTC. It codes for CASKFYAGTGGTYDYTF.

This clonotype came up a few times. This rearrangement joins TRBV6-5 to TRBJ1-1; D not certain. V shed 2 bases and J shed 5 bases, with 6 bases lying between them. The CDR3 length is 12 residues. Per germline, CDR1 MNHEY and CDR2 SVGAGI. In DNA form, the CDR3 reads TGTGCCAGCAGTTACAGGGATACTGAAGCTTTCTTT. Protein: CASSYRDTEAFF.